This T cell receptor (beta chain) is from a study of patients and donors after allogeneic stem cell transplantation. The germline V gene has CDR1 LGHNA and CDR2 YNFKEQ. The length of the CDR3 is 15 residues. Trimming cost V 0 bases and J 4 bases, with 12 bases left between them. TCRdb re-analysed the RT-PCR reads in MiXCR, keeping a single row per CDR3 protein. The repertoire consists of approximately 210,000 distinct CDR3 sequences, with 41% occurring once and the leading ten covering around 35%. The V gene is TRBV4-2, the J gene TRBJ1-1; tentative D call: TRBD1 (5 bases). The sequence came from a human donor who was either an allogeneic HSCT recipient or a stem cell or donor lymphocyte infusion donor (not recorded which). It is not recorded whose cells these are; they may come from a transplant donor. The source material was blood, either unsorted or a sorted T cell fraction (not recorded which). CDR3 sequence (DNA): TGTGCCAGCAGCCAAGATCCGTGGGGGGGCACTGAAGCTTTCTTT. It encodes CASSQDPWGGTEAFF.